These 27 T cell receptor beta chains were sequenced from one sample in a study of OX40 agonist ivuxolimab in advanced cancers. Library construction relied on the immunoSEQ multiplex PCR assay. TCRdb took this table from immuneACCESS and kept in-frame rearrangements with V and J called. Such tables lack part of the clones; where checked against another copy, unresolved V genes explain under half of the gap, and the rest is unexplained. Across this sample there are tens of thousands of clones, with roughly nine tenths seen only once. Around 1.1% of the sample lies in the top ten. The material sequenced was CD4+ or CD8+ T cells sorted from blood, taken in a trial of the OX40 agonist ivuxolimab. The origin of the receptors is an adult with an advanced solid tumor such as melanoma, head and neck, liver or kidney cancer.

The chain uses TRBV7-9 and TRBJ1-1, with D perhaps matching TRBD1 (6 bases). Trimming took 1 base from V and 11 from J, leaving 17 bases between them. CDR3 length: 14 amino acids. The V gene's germline CDR1 is SEHNR and CDR2 FQNEAQ (reference sequence). CDR3: CASSLDRVYRAAFF. CDR3 bases: TGTGCCAGCAGCTTAGACCGGGTCTACAGGGCTGCTTTCTTT. Full variable domain (rest looked up from reference TRBV7-9 and TRBJ1-1): DTGVSQNPRHKITKRGQNVTFRCDPISEHNRLYWYRQTLGQGPEFLTYFQNEAQLEKSRLLSDRFSAERPKGSFSTLEIQRTEQGDSAMYLCASSLDRVYRAAFFGQGTRLTVV.

This chain joins TRBV29-1 and TRBJ2-7; D ambiguous. This CDR3 has 13 amino acids. Trimming stripped 1 base from V and 7 bases from J, with 14 bases between. The germline V gene has CDR1 SQVTM and CDR2 ANQGSEA. CDR3 in amino acids: CSVEGQALREQYF. CDR3 coding DNA: TGCAGCGTTGAAGGACAAGCGCTACGAGAGCAGTACTTC.

The chain links TRBV7-9 to TRBJ1-2, with 11 bases matching TRBD1. CDR1 and CDR2 (germline): SEHNR, FQNEAQ (reference sequence). J was trimmed by 8 bases and V by 5 bases; bases with no gene match: 7. CDR3 length: 14 residues. Here the CDR3 DNA reads TGTGCCAGCAGCCGAGGACAGGGGGCACGGGGCTACACCTTC. It yields the protein CASSRGQGARGYTF.

Written as DNA, the CDR3 is TGTGCCAGCAGCTTAGTCTCCAGCGGGAGTTCTGGGTGGTATTTT. Protein: CASSLVSSGSSGWYF. The chain recombines TRBV7-9 with TRBJ2-3; 8 bases agree with TRBD2. The CDR3 extends over 15 amino acids. V shed 1 base and J 14 bases; nucleotides not matched to a gene: 14. CDR1 and CDR2 from the germline V gene are SEHNR and FQNEAQ (reference sequence).

This clone has a single count. The chain links TRBV2 to TRBJ2-1; D not resolved. This CDR3 has 14 amino acids. Germline-derived CDR1 and CDR2 are SNHLY and FYNNEI. V was clipped by 6 bases and J by 0 bases, with 9 bases between them. This CDR3 reads CASSRASSYNEQFF. In nucleotides, the CDR3 is TGTGCCAGCAGCCGGGCTAGCTCCTACAATGAGCAGTTCTTC.

This sequence joins TRBV19 and TRBJ1-2; D possibly corresponds to TRBD1 (5 bases). The germline V gene has CDR1 LNHDA and CDR2 SQIVND (reference sequence). V was shortened by 5 bases and J by 1 base, with 11 bases between the two germline ends. The length of the CDR3 is 14 residues. The CDR3 sequence: CASSETGINYGYTF. Here the CDR3 DNA reads TGTGCCAGTAGTGAAACAGGTATTAACTATGGCTACACCTTC.

This chain connects TRBV28 to TRBJ1-2, with 7 bases lining up with TRBD1. V dropped 2 bases and J dropped 5; count of bases not matched to a gene: 11. The CDR3 runs to 16 residues. Germline assignment: CDR1 MDHEN and CDR2 SYDVKM. CDR3 sequence: CASSLIMWDRTYGYTF. The CDR3 nucleotides are TGTGCCAGCAGTTTAATAATGTGGGACAGAACTTATGGCTACACCTTC.

The chain carries TRBV7-9 and TRBJ2-1; 10 bases map to TRBD2. Germline values: CDR1 SEHNR, CDR2 FQNEAQ (reference sequence). The ends lost 6 bases at V and 10 bases at J; junction bases unmatched: 3. The length of the CDR3 is 12 residues. DNA of the CDR3: TGTGCCAGCAGTTTACTAGCGGGGGAGCAGTTCTTC. Protein product: CASSLLAGEQFF.

The chain recombines TRBV6-6 with TRBJ2-4; no reliable D call. Trimming took off 6 bases at V and 5 bases at J, with 14 bases between the two ends. Looked up from germline, CDR1 is MNHNY and CDR2 is SVGAGI (reference sequence). This CDR3 comprises 14 residues. For the CDR3, the DNA is TGTGCCAGCAGGCCGGCTGTAGGAGAAAACATTCAGTACTTC. It translates to CASRPAVGENIQYF.

The chain employs TRBV6-1 and TRBJ1-4; 9 positions agree with TRBD1. V dropped 0 bases and J dropped 2; count of bases not matched to a gene: 13. CDR1 and CDR2 (germline): MNHNS, SASEGT. This CDR3 is built from 20 residues. Here the CDR3 DNA reads TGTGCCAGCAGTGAAGCGCGTAGGACAGGGGAAAGGTTGACTAATGAAAAACTGTTTTTT. The encoded protein is CASSEARRTGERLTNEKLFF.

The chain recombines TRBV11-2 with TRBJ2-5; 8 bases align to TRBD2. Trimming took 3 bases from V and 3 from J; bases not matched to a gene: 9. The V gene's germline CDR1 is SGHAT and CDR2 FQNNGV. CDR3 length equals 16 residues. The DNA of the CDR3 is TGTGCCAGCAGCTTCCCTTCTAGCGGGTTAAAAGAGACCCAGTACTTC. This gives the protein CASSFPSSGLKETQYF.

CDR3 coding DNA: TGTGCCCTGAGGTCAGGGGCGATCGCCTCTGGGGCCAACGTCCTGACTTTC. This translates into CALRSGAIASGANVLTF. The chain employs TRBV5-4 and TRBJ2-6, with D maybe TRBD1 (6 bases). CDR1 is SGHNT and CDR2 is YYREEE in the germline V gene (reference sequence). The CDR3 sequence is 17 residues long. Trimming cost V 10 bases and J 0 bases, with 20 bases left between them. Filled out from reference TRBV5-4 and TRBJ2-6, the complete variable domain reads ETGVTQSPTHLIKTRGQQVTLRCSSQSGHNTVSWYQQALGQGPQFIFQYYREEENGRGNFPPRFSGLQFPNYSSELNVNALELDDSALYLCALRSGAIASGANVLTFGAGSRLTVL.

The genes are TRBV28 and TRBJ2-7, with 10 nucleotides matching TRBD2. Unmatched junction bases numbered 9, after V lost 8 bases and J lost 5 bases. Germline loops: CDR1 MDHEN, CDR2 SYDVKM. This CDR3 region has 14 residues. The CDR3 region has the DNA TGTGCCAGCGTTATGGGGACTAGCGCCCACGAGCAGTACTTC. Protein product: CASVMGTSAHEQYF.

About this clone itself: The germline gene is not matched at one end of the junction; a read error may be the cause. The chain uses TRBV6-1 and TRBJ1-2; D ambiguous. The CDR3 contains 12 residues. CDR1 is MNHNS and CDR2 is SASEGT in the germline V gene. In DNA form, the CDR3 reads TGTGCCAACAGTGCCTGGGAGAAGGGCTACACCTTC. Its protein product is CANSAWEKGYTF.

This chain uses TRBV6-6 with TRBJ1-5; D not resolved. The CDR3 is made up of 15 amino acids. From germline, CDR1 is MNHNY and CDR2 SVGAGI (reference sequence). V lost 6 bases to trimming and J lost 3 bases, with 15 bases between them. The CDR3 reads CASSLLGLSNQPQHF. DNA of the CDR3: TGTGCCAGCAGCCTGCTCGGGCTGTCCAATCAGCCCCAGCATTTT.

The chain carries TRBV25-1 and TRBJ2-7; no clear D. V was pared by 0 bases and J by 0 bases, with 3 bases between. This CDR3 is built from 13 residues. From germline, CDR1 is MGHDK and CDR2 SYGVNS. CDR3 amino acids: CASSEYASYEQYF. CDR3 in DNA: TGTGCCAGCAGTGAATATGCCTCCTACGAGCAGTACTTC.

The rearrangement joins TRBV5-4 to TRBJ2-7, with no clear D. The V end was cut by 4 bases, the J end by 6 bases, with 8 bases between. CDR3 length: 11 amino acids. The V gene's germline CDR1 is SGHNT and CDR2 YYREEE (reference sequence). CDR3 in amino acids: CASSQQGEQYF. CDR3 DNA sequence: TGTGCCAGCAGCCAGCAAGGCGAGCAGTACTTC.

The chain carries TRBV7-3 and TRBJ2-1; D ambiguous. Looked up from germline, CDR1 is SGHTA and CDR2 is FQGTGA. V lost 5 bases, J lost 6 bases, and 8 bases lay in between. The CDR3 is made up of 12 amino acids. The CDR3, as DNA: TGTGCCAGCAGCGGACCCCTCAATGAGCAGTTCTTC. The encoded protein is CASSGPLNEQFF.

This rearrangement joins TRBV21-1 to TRBJ2-3; the DNA was not used to check the table's D call, TRBD2. TRBV21-1 is a pseudogene segment. This CDR3 is 15 amino acids long. CDR3 protein: CASTPSGVSTDTQYF. For the CDR3, the DNA is TGTGCCAGTACGCCGTCCGGGGTCAGCACAGATACGCAGTATTTT.

The V call is TRBV19, the J call TRBJ2-3; TRBD1 might be the D (6 bases). Germline lookup yields CDR1 LNHDA and CDR2 SQIVND (reference sequence). The V and J ends lost 7 bases and 5 bases respectively, with 19 bases between them. This CDR3 spans 15 amino acids. CDR3 sequence (DNA): TGTGCCAGTATGCTTGCAGGGGCGGTAAGAGATACGCAGTATTTT. It translates to CASMLAGAVRDTQYF. The variable domain in full, with the rest retrieved from reference TRBV19 and TRBJ2-3, is DGGITQSPKYLFRKEGQNVTLSCEQNLNHDAMYWYRQDPGQGLRLIYYSQIVNDFQKGDIAEGYSVSREKKESFPLTVTSAQKNPTAFYLCASMLAGAVRDTQYFGPGTRLTVL.

The rearrangement joins TRBV7-2 to TRBJ2-2; D remains unclear. CDR3 size: 13 residues. With 5 bases removed from V and 7 bases from J, the gap between germline ends came to 11 bases. Germline-derived CDR1 and CDR2 are SGHTA and FQGNSA. CDR3 nucleotide sequence: TGTGCCAGCAGCCCCTACGGTAACGGGGAGCTGTTTTTT. This gives the protein CASSPYGNGELFF.

J is TRBJ2-5 and V is TRBV18; 7 bases fit TRBD1. The ends lost 5 bases at V and 5 bases at J; junction bases unmatched: 8. Germline loops: CDR1 KGHSH, CDR2 LQKENI. The CDR3 consists of 14 residues. CDR3 amino acids: CASSATGLEETQYF. CDR3 DNA sequence: TGTGCCAGCTCAGCGACAGGGTTGGAGGAGACCCAGTACTTC.

Here the CDR3 reads CASSQAGLAGGRYEQYF. CDR3 bases: TGCGCCAGCAGCCAAGCGGGACTAGCGGGAGGGAGGTACGAGCAGTACTTC. This rearrangement joins TRBV4-1 to TRBJ2-7; 16 bases line up with TRBD2. The length of the CDR3 is 17 residues. Unmatched junction bases numbered 4, after V lost 1 base and J lost 4 bases. Germline-derived CDR1 and CDR2 are MGHRA and YSYEKL.

The rearrangement links TRBV29-1 to TRBJ1-1; TRBD1 matches at 9 bases. The CDR3 is made up of 16 amino acids. J gave up 0 bases and V 4 bases, and 9 bases lay outside the gene matches. Per the germline V gene, CDR1 is SQVTM and CDR2 is ANQGSEA. For the CDR3, the DNA is TGCAGCGTTGGGGGGGGACAGGGATTCATGAACACTGAAGCTTTCTTT. Protein product: CSVGGGQGFMNTEAFF.

The J gene is TRBJ2-5, the V gene TRBV10-3; D possibly matches TRBD1 or TRBD2 (6 bases each). The CDR3 contains 14 residues. Germline V gives CDR1 ENHRY, CDR2 SYGVKD. Trimming took off 7 bases at V and 2 bases at J, with 14 bases between the two ends. This chain's CDR3 is CAINSRGTQETQYF. CDR3 nucleotide sequence: TGTGCCATCAACAGCCGGGGGACACAAGAGACCCAGTACTTC.

The V gene is TRBV28, the J gene TRBJ2-2, with D perhaps matching TRBD2 (6 bases). V was shortened by 3 bases and J by 6 bases, with 14 bases between the two germline ends. Germline-derived CDR1 and CDR2 are MDHEN and SYDVKM. The CDR3 has 15 amino acids. CDR3 coding DNA: TGTGCCAGCAGTTTCGGGGGTCCTGAAGCCGGGGAGCTGTTTTTT. The encoded protein is CASSFGGPEAGELFF.

This chain connects TRBV5-6 to TRBJ1-2, with D uncertain. V shed 2 bases and J shed 4 bases, with 12 bases lying between them. Germline V gene data show CDR1 as SGHDT and CDR2 as YYEEEE. The CDR3 loop spans 14 amino acids. The CDR3 region has the DNA TGTGCCAGCAGCTTTGAGTTTGGAATCTATGGCTACACCTTC. It is translated as CASSFEFGIYGYTF.